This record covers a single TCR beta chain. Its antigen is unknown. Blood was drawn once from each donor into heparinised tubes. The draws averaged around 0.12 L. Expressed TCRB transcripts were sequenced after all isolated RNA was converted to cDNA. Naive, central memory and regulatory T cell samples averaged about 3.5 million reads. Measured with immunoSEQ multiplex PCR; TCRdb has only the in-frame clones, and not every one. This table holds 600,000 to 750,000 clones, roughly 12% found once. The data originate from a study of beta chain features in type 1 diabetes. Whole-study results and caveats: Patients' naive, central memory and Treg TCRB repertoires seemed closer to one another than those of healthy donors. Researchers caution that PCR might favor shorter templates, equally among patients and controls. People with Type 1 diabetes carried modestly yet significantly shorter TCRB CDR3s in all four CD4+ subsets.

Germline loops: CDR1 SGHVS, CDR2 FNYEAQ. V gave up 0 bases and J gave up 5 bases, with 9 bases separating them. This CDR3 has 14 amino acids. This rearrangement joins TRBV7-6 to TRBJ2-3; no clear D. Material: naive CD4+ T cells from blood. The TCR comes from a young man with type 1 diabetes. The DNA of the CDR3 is TGTGCCAGCAGCTTAGCAAGCAGAATAGATACGCAGTATTTT. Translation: CASSLASRIDTQYF.